Sequencing of this T cell receptor beta chain was carried out in a study of T cell responses to AZD1222 COVID-19 vaccine. The study's findings and limits: Females made up more of the donors, who were largely white British, and clonal diversity may have come out too low. Baseline seropositivity characterized only a handful of AZD1222 recipients. Spike was spanned by vaccine-associated CD4 TCRs, with dominance at 160-218 and 743-854.

Data came from immunoSEQ multiplex PCR; TCRdb stores just in-frame clones and leaves some out. This repertoire shows roughly 99,000 clones, 70% to 90% found once; its top ten account for less than 6%. A remark on this clone: As yet, its antigen is unknown.

Whether given at about 4 or about 12 weeks, second doses were pooled. Trimming left V 5 bases short and J 4 bases short, with 14 bases between. The CDR3 loop spans 14 amino acids. From germline, CDR1 is MNHEY and CDR2 SMNVEV (reference sequence). This sample comprised peripheral blood, obtained 28 days after the second AZD1222 dose. The rearrangement links TRBV27 to TRBJ1-1, with D perhaps TRBD1 (5 bases). The sequence was obtained from an adult who received the AZD1222 COVID-19 vaccine. The CDR3 sequence: CASSQREGSTEAFF. The CDR3 nucleotides are TGTGCCAGCAGTCAACGGGAGGGGAGCACTGAAGCTTTCTTT.